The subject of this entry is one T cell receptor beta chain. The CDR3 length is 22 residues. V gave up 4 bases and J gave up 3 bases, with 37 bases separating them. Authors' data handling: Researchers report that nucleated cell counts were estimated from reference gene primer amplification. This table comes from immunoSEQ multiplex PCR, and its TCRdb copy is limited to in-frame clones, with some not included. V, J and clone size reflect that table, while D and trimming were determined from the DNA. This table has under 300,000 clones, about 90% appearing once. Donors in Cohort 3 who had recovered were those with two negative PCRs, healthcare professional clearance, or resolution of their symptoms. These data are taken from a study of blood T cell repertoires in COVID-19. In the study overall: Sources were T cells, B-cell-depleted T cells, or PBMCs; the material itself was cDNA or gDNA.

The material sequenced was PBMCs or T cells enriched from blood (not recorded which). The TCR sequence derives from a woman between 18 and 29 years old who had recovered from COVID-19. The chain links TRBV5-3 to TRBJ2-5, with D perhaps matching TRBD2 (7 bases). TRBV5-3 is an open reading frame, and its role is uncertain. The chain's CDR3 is CARSPLIGGRGGEDPVEETQYF. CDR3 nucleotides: TGTGCCAGAAGCCCACTCATCGGCGGGAGAGGGGGAGAGGACCCAGTGGAAGAGACCCAGTACTTC.